The present entry profiles one T cell receptor beta chain with its context. The source of the sample is a study of blood T cell repertoires in COVID-19. Germline CDR1 MNHEY, CDR2 SVGAGI. The CDR3 loop spans 10 amino acids. V shed 7 bases and J 15 bases; nucleotides not matched to a gene: 5. The authors' processing: The assay estimated nucleated cells by amplifying reference gene primers. The data were produced by immunoSEQ multiplex PCR, yet TCRdb's version contains in-frame clones alone and is incomplete. That table is the source of V, J and clone size, and D and trimming were worked out from the DNA. The table includes about 110,000 clones, approximately 82% detected once.

The chain has TRBV6-5 and TRBJ2-1; 8 nucleotides align to TRBD1. Material for sequencing was peripheral blood. The TCR comes from a woman aged 80 or over with acute or convalescent COVID-19. CDR3 sequence (DNA): TGTGCCAGCACCAGGGGGCGGCCGTTCTTC. Protein product: CASTRGRPFF.